This passage covers 20 T cell receptor beta chains from one sample sequenced in a study of blood T cell repertoires in COVID-19. Measured with immunoSEQ multiplex PCR; TCRdb has only the in-frame clones, and not every one. The table shows fewer than 200,000 clones, with roughly nine tenths occurring only once. Sequenced sample: peripheral blood. The receptors were gathered from a man younger than 35 who had recovered from COVID-19.

The chain carries TRBV6-5 and TRBJ1-1, with 7 nucleotides matching TRBD1. The CDR3 has 14 amino acids. J gave up 1 base and V 2 bases, and 1 base lay outside the gene matches. Germline CDR1 MNHEY, CDR2 SVGAGI. The CDR3 DNA reads as TGTGCCAGCAGTTACGGGACAGCGAACACTGAAGCTTTCTTT. It specifies CASSYGTANTEAFF.

The CDR3 region is CASSPRGTGDYGYTF. The CDR3 bases are TGTGCCAGCAGCCCCCGGGGGACAGGGGACTATGGCTACACCTTC. This chain joins TRBV4-2 and TRBJ1-2; TRBD1 aligns across 10 bases. The CDR3 has 15 residues. Germline CDR1 LGHNA, CDR2 YNFKEQ. Trimming cost V 4 bases and J 3 bases; bases outside gene matches: 5.

This sequence joins TRBV19 and TRBJ2-1, with 7 nucleotides matching TRBD2. This CDR3 is built from 18 residues. Trimming took 5 bases from V and 8 from J; bases not matched to a gene: 21. Per germline, CDR1 LNHDA and CDR2 SQIVND (reference sequence). CDR3 DNA: TGTGCCAGTAGTCCCGGTGCGGGAGCCCCGTGGGGTCGGGATGAGCAGTTCTTC. Translating gives CASSPGAGAPWGRDEQFF.

V and J are TRBV3-1 (or the pseudogene TRBV3-2) and TRBJ2-1; 11 bases agree with TRBD2. The CDR3 loop spans 16 amino acids. J was trimmed by 6 bases and V by 4 bases; bases with no gene match: 8. Germline V gene sequence: CDR1 LGHDT, CDR2 YNNKEL (reference sequence). CDR3 loop: CASSLRGTSGFNEQFF. The CDR3 DNA reads as TGTGCCAGCAGCCTACGGGGGACTAGCGGATTCAATGAGCAGTTCTTC.

As DNA, the CDR3 is TGTGCCAGCAGCCTCCAAACGGGGGAGGGTAGCACAGATACGCAGTATTTT. Amino acid sequence: CASSLQTGEGSTDTQYF. The chain is built from TRBV27 and TRBJ2-3; 7 bases are a match to TRBD2. There are 17 residues in the CDR3. The J segment lost 0 bases and the V segment lost 6 bases, leaving 12 bases of the junction unmatched. CDR1 and CDR2 (germline): MNHEY, SMNVEV (reference sequence).

The chain couples TRBV6-6 to TRBJ1-1; D is unclear. The CDR3 loop spans 16 amino acids. Germline CDR1 MNHNY, CDR2 SVGAGI (reference sequence). With 7 bases removed from V and 4 bases from J, the gap between germline ends came to 22 bases. The CDR3 here is CASILPTAQRGTEAFF. The CDR3 region has the DNA TGTGCCAGCATCCTTCCCACGGCCCAACGAGGCACTGAAGCTTTCTTT.

The chain couples TRBV4-1 to TRBJ1-2; perhaps TRBD1 as D (6 bases). The V gene's germline CDR1 is MGHRA and CDR2 YSYEKL. There are 13 residues in the CDR3. Trimming took 6 bases from V and 3 from J, leaving 11 bases between them. The CDR3 loop reads CASSPGEHYGYTF. The CDR3 bases are TGCGCCAGCAGTCCAGGGGAGCACTATGGCTACACCTTC.

This rearrangement joins TRBV2 to TRBJ1-1, with D perhaps matching TRBD1 (5 bases). V gave up 9 bases and J gave up 5 bases, with 19 bases separating them. Per germline, CDR1 SNHLY and CDR2 FYNNEI. CDR3 length: 14 amino acids. The CDR3 nucleotides are TGTGCCAGGTCGGGGGTTAAGGGGTGGACTGAAGCTTTCTTT. Its translation: CARSGVKGWTEAFF.

The V and J genes are TRBV7-8 and TRBJ2-2; 13 positions match TRBD2. Germline lookup yields CDR1 SGHVS and CDR2 FQNEAQ. The CDR3 runs to 14 residues. V shed 8 bases, J shed 5 bases, and the junction held 2 bases outside the gene matches. The CDR3 nucleotides are TGTGCCAGCCGGACTAGCGGGAGAACCGGGGAGCTGTTTTTT. This encodes CASRTSGRTGELFF.

This chain connects TRBV25-1 to TRBJ2-2; 13 positions match TRBD2. V lost 4 bases, J lost 7 bases, and 6 bases stayed unmatched. This CDR3 comprises 16 residues. Germline CDR1 and CDR2: MGHDK and SYGVNS. The CDR3 sequence: CASSARTSGRSGELFF. CDR3 DNA: TGTGCCAGCAGTGCCCGGACTAGCGGGAGAAGCGGGGAGCTGTTTTTT.

The CDR3: CSVRSTGGTSGANVLTF. The DNA for the CDR3 is TGCAGCGTTAGATCGACAGGGGGCACCTCTGGGGCCAACGTCCTGACTTTC. The genes are TRBV29-1 and TRBJ2-6; 10 nucleotides agree with TRBD1. Germline assignment: CDR1 SQVTM and CDR2 ANQGSEA. V dropped 5 bases and J dropped 0; count of bases not matched to a gene: 7. The CDR3 contains 17 residues.

This chain joins TRBV6-2 or TRBV6-3 and TRBJ2-1; 9 bases map to TRBD1. V shed 5 bases, J shed 4 bases, and the junction held 6 bases outside the gene matches. This CDR3 is 15 amino acids long. Germline V gene data show CDR1 as MNHEY and CDR2 as SVGEGT. The CDR3 spells CASSGDRVRYNEQFF. CDR3 bases: TGTGCCAGCAGTGGGGACAGGGTCCGGTACAATGAGCAGTTCTTC.

This rearrangement joins TRBV2 to TRBJ2-7, with TRBD1 identical over 9 bases. The germline V gene has CDR1 SNHLY and CDR2 FYNNEI. V gave up 8 bases and J gave up 4 bases; unmatched junction bases: 9. The CDR3 is 14 amino acids. Written as DNA, the CDR3 is TGTGCCAGCTCTGCTACGGGACAGGGTTACGAGCAGTACTTC. Protein sequence: CASSATGQGYEQYF.

The chain combines TRBV4-3 with TRBJ2-7; 10 bases are a match to TRBD2. The CDR3 contains 20 residues. CDR1 LGHNA and CDR2 YSLEER come from the germline V gene. J lost 1 base, V lost 0 bases, and 15 bases had no gene match. The CDR3 is CASSQDRPRSMGLASYEQYF. The CDR3 DNA is TGCGCCAGCAGCCAAGACCGTCCTCGATCTATGGGACTAGCGTCCTACGAGCAGTACTTC.

Written as DNA, the CDR3 is TGTGCCAGCAGTCCTTCAGCCGGGAGTAGTAGCACAGATACGCAGTATTTT. It is translated as CASSPSAGSSSTDTQYF. V usage is TRBV28 and J usage is TRBJ2-3, with a weak D call TRBD2 (6 bases). The CDR3 sequence is 17 residues long. From germline, CDR1 is MDHEN and CDR2 SYDVKM. V was shortened by 5 bases and J by 0 bases, with 18 bases between the two germline ends.

The chain employs TRBV5-1 and TRBJ2-1, with D possibly matching TRBD2 (6 bases). CDR3 size: 16 residues. The germline V gene has CDR1 SGHRS and CDR2 YFSETQ. V was shortened by 4 bases and J by 0 bases, with 14 bases between the two germline ends. The CDR3 DNA is TGCGCCAGCAGCCACGTCGGGAGTGTCTCCTACAATGAGCAGTTCTTC. Translation: CASSHVGSVSYNEQFF.

The rearrangement uses TRBV4-3 and TRBJ1-2; D ambiguous. CDR1 and CDR2 from the germline V gene are LGHNA and YSLEER. This CDR3 comprises 15 residues. V lost 3 bases and J lost 8, with 19 bases in between. The CDR3 region is CASSQWPMGMGGYTF. The CDR3 DNA reads TGCGCCAGCAGCCAGTGGCCCATGGGTATGGGCGGCTACACCTTC.

This chain links TRBV6-5 with TRBJ1-2, with 7 bases fitting TRBD1. The CDR3 contains 13 residues. The V gene's germline CDR1 is MNHEY and CDR2 SVGAGI. Losses at the gene ends were 6 bases for V and 8 bases for J; bases not matched to a gene: 9. The CDR3 spells CASRDDRVRGYTF. The CDR3 DNA is TGTGCCAGCAGGGATGACAGGGTTCGCGGCTACACCTTC.

This sequence joins TRBV7-2 and TRBJ2-2; TRBD1 might be the D (5 bases). V lost 5 bases to trimming and J lost 4 bases, with 17 bases between them. Germline CDR1 and CDR2: SGHTA and FQGNSA. CDR3 length equals 16 residues. Here the CDR3 reads CASSPQSRGSTGELFF. CDR3 in DNA: TGTGCCAGCAGCCCCCAAAGTAGGGGTTCCACCGGGGAGCTGTTTTTT.

The chain has TRBV6-2 or TRBV6-3 and TRBJ2-5; D is possibly TRBD2 (6 bases). Germline V gene sequence: CDR1 MNHEY, CDR2 SVGEGT. Trimming cost V 2 bases and J 5 bases, with 15 bases left between them. This CDR3 is 15 amino acids long. In DNA, the CDR3 is TGTGCCAGCAGTTACAGCTCCGGGACTTGGGAGACCCAGTACTTC. The encoded protein is CASSYSSGTWETQYF.